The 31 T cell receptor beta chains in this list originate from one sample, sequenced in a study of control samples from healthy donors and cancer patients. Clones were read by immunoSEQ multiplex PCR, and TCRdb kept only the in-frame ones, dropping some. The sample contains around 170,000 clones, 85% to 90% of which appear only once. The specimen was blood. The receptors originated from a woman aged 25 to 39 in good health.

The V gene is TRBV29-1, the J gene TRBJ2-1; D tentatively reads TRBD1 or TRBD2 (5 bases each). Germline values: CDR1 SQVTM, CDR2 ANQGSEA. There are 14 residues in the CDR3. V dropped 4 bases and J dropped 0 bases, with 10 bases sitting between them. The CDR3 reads CSVVGPPSYNEQFF. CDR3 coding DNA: TGCAGCGTTGTGGGACCCCCCTCCTACAATGAGCAGTTCTTC.

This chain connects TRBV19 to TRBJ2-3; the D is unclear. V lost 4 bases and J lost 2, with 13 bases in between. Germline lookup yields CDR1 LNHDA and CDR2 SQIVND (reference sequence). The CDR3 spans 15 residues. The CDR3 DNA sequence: TGTGCCAGTAGTAAACTGGGAAGGGCCACAGATACGCAGTATTTT. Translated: CASSKLGRATDTQYF.

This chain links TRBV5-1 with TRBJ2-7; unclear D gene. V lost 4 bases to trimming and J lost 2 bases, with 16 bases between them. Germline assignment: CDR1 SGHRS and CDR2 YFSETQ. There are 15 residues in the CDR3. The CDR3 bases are TGCGCCAGCAGCCCGGACCCAGGTGCCCCCTACGAGCAGTACGTC. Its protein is CASSPDPGAPYEQYV.

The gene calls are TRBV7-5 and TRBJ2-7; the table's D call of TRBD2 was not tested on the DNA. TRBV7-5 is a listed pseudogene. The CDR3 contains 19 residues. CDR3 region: CARSADRGHSGREGHEQYF. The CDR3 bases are TGTGCCAGAAGCGCCGACAGGGGGCACAGCGGGAGGGAGGGACACGAGCAGTACTTC.

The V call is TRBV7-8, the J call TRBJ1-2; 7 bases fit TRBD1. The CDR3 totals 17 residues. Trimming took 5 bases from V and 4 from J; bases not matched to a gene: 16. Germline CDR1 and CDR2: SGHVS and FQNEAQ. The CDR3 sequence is CASSRNRGTGVPYGYTF. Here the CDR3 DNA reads TGTGCCAGCAGCCGTAACAGAGGTACAGGGGTCCCCTATGGCTACACCTTC.

CDR3 in DNA: TGTGCCAGCAGTGAAGGCGGGGGGACGAACACTGAAGCTTTCTTT. Amino acids: CASSEGGGTNTEAFF. The chain combines TRBV6-1 with TRBJ1-1; weak D call: TRBD1 (5 bases). The CDR3 is made up of 15 amino acids. CDR1 and CDR2 from the germline V gene are MNHNS and SASEGT. Trimming stripped 1 base from V and 1 base from J, with 10 bases between.

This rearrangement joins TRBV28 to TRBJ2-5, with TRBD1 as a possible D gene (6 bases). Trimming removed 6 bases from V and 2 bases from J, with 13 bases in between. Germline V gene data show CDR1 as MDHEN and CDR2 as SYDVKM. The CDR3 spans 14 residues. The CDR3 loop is CASRPYRVQETQYF. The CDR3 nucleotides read TGTGCCAGCAGGCCCTACAGGGTTCAAGAGACCCAGTACTTC.

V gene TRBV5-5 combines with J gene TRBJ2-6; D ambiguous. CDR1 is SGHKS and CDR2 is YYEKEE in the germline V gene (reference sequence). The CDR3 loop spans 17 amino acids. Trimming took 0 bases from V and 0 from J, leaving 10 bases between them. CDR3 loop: CASSLEAPNSGANVLTF. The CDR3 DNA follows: TGTGCCAGCAGCTTGGAGGCACCGAACTCTGGGGCCAACGTCCTGACTTTC.

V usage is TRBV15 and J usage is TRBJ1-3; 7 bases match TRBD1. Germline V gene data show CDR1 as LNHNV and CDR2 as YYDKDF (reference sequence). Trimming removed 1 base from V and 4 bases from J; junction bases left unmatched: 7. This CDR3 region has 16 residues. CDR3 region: CATSRVFDREGNTIYF. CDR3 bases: TGTGCCACCAGCAGAGTTTTCGACAGGGAGGGAAACACCATATATTTT.

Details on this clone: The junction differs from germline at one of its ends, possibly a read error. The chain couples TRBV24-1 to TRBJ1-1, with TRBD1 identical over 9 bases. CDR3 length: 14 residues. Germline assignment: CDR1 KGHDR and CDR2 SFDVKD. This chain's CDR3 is CATSDSLLKQGAYF. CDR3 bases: TGTGCCACCAGTGATTCCCTCCTCAAACAGGGGGCGTACTTT.

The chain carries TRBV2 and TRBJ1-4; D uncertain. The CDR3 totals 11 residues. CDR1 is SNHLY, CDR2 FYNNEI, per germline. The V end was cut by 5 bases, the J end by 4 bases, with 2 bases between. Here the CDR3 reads CASSLNEKLFF. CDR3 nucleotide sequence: TGTGCCAGCAGTCTTAATGAAAAACTGTTTTTT. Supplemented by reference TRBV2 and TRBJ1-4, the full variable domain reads EPEVTQTPSHQVTQMGQEVILRCVPISNHLYFYWYRQILGQKVEFLVSFYNNEISEKSEIFDDQFSVERPDGSNFTLKIRSTKLEDSAMYFCASSLNEKLFFGSGTQLSVL.

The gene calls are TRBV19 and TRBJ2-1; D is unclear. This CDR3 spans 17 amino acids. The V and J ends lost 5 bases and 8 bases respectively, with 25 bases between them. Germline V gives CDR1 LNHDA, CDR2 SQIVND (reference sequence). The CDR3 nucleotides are TGTGCCAGTAGTCACCTCACAGCGAGGCTCACTGTGTATGAGCAGTTCTTC. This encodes CASSHLTARLTVYEQFF. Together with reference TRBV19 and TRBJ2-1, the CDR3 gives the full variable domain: DGGITQSPKYLFRKEGQNVTLSCEQNLNHDAMYWYRQDPGQGLRLIYYSQIVNDFQKGDIAEGYSVSREKKESFPLTVTSAQKNPTAFYLCASSHLTARLTVYEQFFGPGTRLTVL.

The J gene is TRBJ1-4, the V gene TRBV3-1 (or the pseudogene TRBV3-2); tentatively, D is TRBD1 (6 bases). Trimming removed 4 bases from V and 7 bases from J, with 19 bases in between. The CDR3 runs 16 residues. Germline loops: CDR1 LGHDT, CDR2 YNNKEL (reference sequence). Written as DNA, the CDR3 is TGTGCCAGCAGCCCCGGGACACCTACCATGGGTGAAAAACTGTTTTTT. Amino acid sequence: CASSPGTPTMGEKLFF.

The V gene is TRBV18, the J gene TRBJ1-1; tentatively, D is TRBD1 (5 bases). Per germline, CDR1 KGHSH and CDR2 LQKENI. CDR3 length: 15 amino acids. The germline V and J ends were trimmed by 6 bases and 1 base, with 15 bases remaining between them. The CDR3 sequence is CASSPGTPRNTEAFF. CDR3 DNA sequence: TGTGCCAGCTCCCCCGGGACCCCAAGGAACACTGAAGCTTTCTTT.

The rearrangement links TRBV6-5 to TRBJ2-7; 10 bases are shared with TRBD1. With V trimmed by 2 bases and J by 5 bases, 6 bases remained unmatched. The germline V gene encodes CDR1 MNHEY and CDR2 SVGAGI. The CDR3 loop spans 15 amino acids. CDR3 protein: CASSYGGTGVDEQYF. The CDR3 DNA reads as TGTGCCAGCAGTTACGGCGGGACAGGGGTTGACGAGCAGTACTTC.

CDR3 sequence: CASSSSGWAEKLFF. DNA of the CDR3: TGTGCCAGCAGTTCATCAGGGTGGGCGGAAAAACTGTTTTTT. The chain is built from TRBV27 and TRBJ1-4; a possible D gene is TRBD1 (5 bases). Germline CDR1 MNHEY, CDR2 SMNVEV (reference sequence). Trimming took 4 bases from V and 8 from J, leaving 14 bases between them. The CDR3 spans 14 residues.

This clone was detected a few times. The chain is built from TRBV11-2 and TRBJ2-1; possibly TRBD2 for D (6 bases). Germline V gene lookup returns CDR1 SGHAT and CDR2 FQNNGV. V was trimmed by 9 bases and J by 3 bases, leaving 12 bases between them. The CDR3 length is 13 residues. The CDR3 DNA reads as TGTGCCAGTAGCCGGGAGCTCTACAATGAGCAGTTCTTC. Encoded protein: CASSRELYNEQFF.

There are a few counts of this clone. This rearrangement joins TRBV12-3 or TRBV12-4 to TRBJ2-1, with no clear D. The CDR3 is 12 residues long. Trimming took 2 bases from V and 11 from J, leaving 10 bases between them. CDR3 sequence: CASSLTEYKQFF. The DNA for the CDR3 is TGTGCCAGCAGTTTAACGGAGTATAAGCAGTTCTTC.

CDR3 bases: TGCAGCGTGGTCCACGACAGGACCGGGGAGCTGTTTTTT. Translating gives CSVVHDRTGELFF. The chain employs TRBV29-1 and TRBJ2-2; D perhaps matches TRBD1 (6 bases). Deletions cut 6 bases from V and 5 bases from J, with 13 bases between. This CDR3 has 13 amino acids. The V gene's germline CDR1 is SQVTM and CDR2 ANQGSEA.

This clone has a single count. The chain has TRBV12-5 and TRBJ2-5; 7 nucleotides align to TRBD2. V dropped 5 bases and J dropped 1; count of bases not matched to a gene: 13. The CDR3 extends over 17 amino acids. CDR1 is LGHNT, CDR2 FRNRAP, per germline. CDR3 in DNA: TGTGCTAGTGGTCGAGTGGGGCGGGAGCCCACCCAAGAGACCCAGTACTTC. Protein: CASGRVGREPTQETQYF. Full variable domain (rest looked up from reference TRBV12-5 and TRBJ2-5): DARVTQTPRHKVTEMGQEVTMRCQPILGHNTVFWYRQTMMQGLELLAYFRNRAPLDDSGMPKDRFSAEMPDATLATLKIQPSEPRDSAVYFCASGRVGREPTQETQYFGPGTRLLVL.

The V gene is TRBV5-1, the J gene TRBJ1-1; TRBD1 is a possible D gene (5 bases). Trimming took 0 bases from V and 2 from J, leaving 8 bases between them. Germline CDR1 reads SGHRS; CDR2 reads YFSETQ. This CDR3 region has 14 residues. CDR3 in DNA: TGCGCCAGCAGCTTGGGGGGACCCAACACTGAAGCTTTCTTT. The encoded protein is CASSLGGPNTEAFF.

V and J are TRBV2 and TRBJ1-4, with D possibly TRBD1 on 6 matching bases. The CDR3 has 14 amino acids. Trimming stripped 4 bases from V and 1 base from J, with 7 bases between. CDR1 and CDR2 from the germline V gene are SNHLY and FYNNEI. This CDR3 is CASSAQGTNEKLFF. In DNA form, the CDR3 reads TGTGCCAGCAGTGCACAGGGAACTAATGAAAAACTGTTTTTT.

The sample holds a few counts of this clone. This CDR3 reads CASNIRGSYNSPLHF. The CDR3 DNA follows: TGTGCCAGCAATATCAGGGGTTCCTATAATTCACCCCTCCACTTT. The rearrangement uses TRBV3-1 (or the pseudogene TRBV3-2) and TRBJ1-6; D is possibly TRBD1 (6 bases). CDR1 and CDR2 from the germline V gene are LGHDT and YNNKEL (reference sequence). The CDR3 is made up of 15 amino acids. Deletions cut 7 bases from V and 1 base from J, with 11 bases between.

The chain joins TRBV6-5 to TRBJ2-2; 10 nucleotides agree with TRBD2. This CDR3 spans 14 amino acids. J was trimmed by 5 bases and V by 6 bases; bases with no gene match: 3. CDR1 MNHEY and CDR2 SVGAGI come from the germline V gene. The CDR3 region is CASRAGGHTGELFF. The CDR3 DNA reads TGTGCCAGCAGAGCGGGGGGGCATACCGGGGAGCTGTTTTTT.

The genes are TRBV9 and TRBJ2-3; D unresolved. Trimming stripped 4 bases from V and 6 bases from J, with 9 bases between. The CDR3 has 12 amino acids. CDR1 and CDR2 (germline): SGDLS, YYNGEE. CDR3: CASSYATDTQYF. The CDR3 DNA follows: TGTGCCAGCAGCTATGCAACGGATACGCAGTATTTT.

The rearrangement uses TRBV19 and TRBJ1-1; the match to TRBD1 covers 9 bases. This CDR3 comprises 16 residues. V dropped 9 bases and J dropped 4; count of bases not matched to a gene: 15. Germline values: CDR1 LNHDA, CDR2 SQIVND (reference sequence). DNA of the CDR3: TGTGCCAGCCTGGGACAGGGTGGACCAGGCGTCACTGAAGCTTTCTTT. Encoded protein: CASLGQGGPGVTEAFF.

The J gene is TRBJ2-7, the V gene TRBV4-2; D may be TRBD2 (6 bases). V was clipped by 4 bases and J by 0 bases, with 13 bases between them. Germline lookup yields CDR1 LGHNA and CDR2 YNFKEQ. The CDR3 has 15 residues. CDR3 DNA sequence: TGTGCCAGCAGCCGTACTCCGGGGGACTCCTACGAGCAGTACTTC. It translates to CASSRTPGDSYEQYF.

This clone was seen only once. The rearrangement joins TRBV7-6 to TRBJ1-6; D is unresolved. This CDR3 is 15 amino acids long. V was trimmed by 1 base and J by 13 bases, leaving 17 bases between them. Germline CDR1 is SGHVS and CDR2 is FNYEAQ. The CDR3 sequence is CASSLESGGRFPLHF. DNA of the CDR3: TGTGCCAGCAGCTTAGAGAGCGGCGGCCGCTTCCCCCTCCACTTT.

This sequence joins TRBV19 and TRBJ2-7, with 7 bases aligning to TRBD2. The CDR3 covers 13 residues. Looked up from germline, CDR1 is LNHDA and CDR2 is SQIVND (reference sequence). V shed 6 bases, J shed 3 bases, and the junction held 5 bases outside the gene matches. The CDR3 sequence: CASRASGNYEQYF. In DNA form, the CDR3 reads TGTGCCAGTAGGGCTAGCGGAAACTACGAGCAGTACTTC. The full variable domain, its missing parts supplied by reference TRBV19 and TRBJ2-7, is DGGITQSPKYLFRKEGQNVTLSCEQNLNHDAMYWYRQDPGQGLRLIYYSQIVNDFQKGDIAEGYSVSREKKESFPLTVTSAQKNPTAFYLCASRASGNYEQYFGPGTRLTVT.

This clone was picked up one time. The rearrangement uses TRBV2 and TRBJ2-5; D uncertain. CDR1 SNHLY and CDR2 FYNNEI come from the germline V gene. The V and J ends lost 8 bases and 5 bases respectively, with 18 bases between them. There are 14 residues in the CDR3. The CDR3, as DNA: TGTGCCAGCGGCCTGGAGTTCCTGGGGGAGACCCAGTACTTC. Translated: CASGLEFLGETQYF.

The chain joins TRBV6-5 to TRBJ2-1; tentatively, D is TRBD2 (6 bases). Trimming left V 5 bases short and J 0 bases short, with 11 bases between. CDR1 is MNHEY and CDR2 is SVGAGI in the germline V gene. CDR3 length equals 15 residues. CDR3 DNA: TGTGCCAGCAGTCATAGCGGAAGCTCCTACAATGAGCAGTTCTTC. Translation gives CASSHSGSSYNEQFF.